The sequence of this TCR beta chain was determined in a study of early T cells in non-severe SARS-CoV-2 infection. About the research overall: Chains were not paired, and sequencing was done on bulk RNA from unsorted whole blood.

Molecules of cDNA were individually given unique molecular identifiers that were attached to them. A single record per CDR3 protein comes from TCRdb applying MiXCR to the 5' RACE reads. The table includes approximately 62,000 distinct CDR3 sequences, around 12% detected once. General observations from the study: Matches to VDJdb favored anti-spike CD8 responses and missed private and CD4 specificities.

This clonotype was seen at least ten times. Its antigen remains unidentified. The V and J ends lost 0 bases and 1 base respectively, with 11 bases between them. Per the germline V gene, CDR1 is DFQATT and CDR2 is SNEGSKA (reference sequence). The CDR3 length is 15 residues. Sequencing was performed on whole blood. The chain uses TRBV20-1 and TRBJ2-3, with TRBD2 as a possible D gene (6 bases). The TCR sequence derives from an adult who was a healthcare worker with PCR-confirmed SARS-CoV-2 infection or an uninfected control (not recorded which). The CDR3 region is CSARDLAGRTDTQYF. CDR3 DNA sequence: TGCAGTGCTAGAGATCTGGCGGGACGCACAGATACGCAGTATTTT.